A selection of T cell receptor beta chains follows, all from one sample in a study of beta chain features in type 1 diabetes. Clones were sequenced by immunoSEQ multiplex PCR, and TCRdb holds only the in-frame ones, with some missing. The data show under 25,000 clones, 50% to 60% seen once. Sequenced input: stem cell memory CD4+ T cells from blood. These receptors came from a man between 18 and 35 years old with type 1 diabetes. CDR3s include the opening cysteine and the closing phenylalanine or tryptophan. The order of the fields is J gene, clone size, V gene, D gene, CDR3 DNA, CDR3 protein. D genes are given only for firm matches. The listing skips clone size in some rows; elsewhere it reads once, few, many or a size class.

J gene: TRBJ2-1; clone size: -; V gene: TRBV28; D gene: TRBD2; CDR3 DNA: TGTGCCAGCAGTTCCCCCGGCGGGAGCTCCTACAATGAGCAGTTCTTC; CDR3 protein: CASSSPGGSSYNEQFF
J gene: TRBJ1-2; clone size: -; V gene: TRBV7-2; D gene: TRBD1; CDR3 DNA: TGTGCCAGCAGCGTAAACAGGGGTCGGGGCTACACCTTC; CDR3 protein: CASSVNRGRGYTF
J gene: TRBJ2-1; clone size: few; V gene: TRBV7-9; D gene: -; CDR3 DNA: TGTGCCAGCAGCTCCTTTGAGGGTCCCTACAATGAGCAGTTCTTC; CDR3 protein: CASSSFEGPYNEQFF
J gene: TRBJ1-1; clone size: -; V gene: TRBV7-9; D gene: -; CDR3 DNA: TGTGCCAGCAGCCAAAATCTGAACACTGAAGCTTTCTTT; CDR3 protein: CASSQNLNTEAFF
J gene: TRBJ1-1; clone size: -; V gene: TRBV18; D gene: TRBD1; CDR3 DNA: TGTGCCAGCTCGCGAACCGGGACAGGAACCCCTGAAGCTTTCTTT; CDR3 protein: CASSRTGTGTPEAFF
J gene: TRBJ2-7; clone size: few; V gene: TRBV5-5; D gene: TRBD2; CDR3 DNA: TGTGCCACAAGGGAGGGCTACGAGCAGTACTTC; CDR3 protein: CATREGYEQYF
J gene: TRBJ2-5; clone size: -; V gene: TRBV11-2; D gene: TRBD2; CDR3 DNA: TGTGCCAGCCAACCCCTAGCGGGGGCCTCCCACTTGGAGACCCAGTACTTC; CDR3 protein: CASQPLAGASHLETQYF
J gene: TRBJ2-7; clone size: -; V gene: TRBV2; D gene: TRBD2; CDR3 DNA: TGTGCCAGCAGGAGACTAGCGGGTCCCTACGAGCAGTACTTC; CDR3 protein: CASRRLAGPYEQYF
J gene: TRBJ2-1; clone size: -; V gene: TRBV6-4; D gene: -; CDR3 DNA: TGTGCCAGCAGAAGGGACTCACTAAGAAACAATGAGCAGTTCTTC; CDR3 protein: CASRRDSLRNNEQFF
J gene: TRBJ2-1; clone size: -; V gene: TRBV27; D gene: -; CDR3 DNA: TGTGCCAGCAGTTTATCTGCAGTATTACGGGGGAGATCCTACAATGAGCAGTTCTTC; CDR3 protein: CASSLSAVLRGRSYNEQFF
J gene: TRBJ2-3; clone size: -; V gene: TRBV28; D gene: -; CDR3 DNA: TGTGCCAGCAGTCTTCCCTTAAACAGGGGAGGTACGGATACGCAGTATTTT; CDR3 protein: CASSLPLNRGGTDTQYF
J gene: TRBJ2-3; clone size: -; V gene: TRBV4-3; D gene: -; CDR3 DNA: TGCGCCAGCAGCCTCGACAGTCATGTCACAGATACGCAGTATTTT; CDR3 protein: CASSLDSHVTDTQYF
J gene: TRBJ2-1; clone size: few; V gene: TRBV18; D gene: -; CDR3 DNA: TGTGCCAGCTCACCACCAGTAGGGAGCTCCTACAATGAGCAGTTCTTC; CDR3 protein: CASSPPVGSSYNEQFF
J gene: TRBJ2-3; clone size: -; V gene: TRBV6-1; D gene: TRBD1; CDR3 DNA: TGTGCCAGCAATGGACAGGGTAGGCAGTATTTT; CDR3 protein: CASNGQGRQYF
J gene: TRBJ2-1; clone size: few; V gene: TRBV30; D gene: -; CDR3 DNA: TGTGCCTGGAGTTCGCGTAATGAGCAGTTCTTC; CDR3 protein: CAWSSRNEQFF
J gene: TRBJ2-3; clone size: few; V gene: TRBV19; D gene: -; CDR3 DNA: TGTGCCAGTAAGGAGGGGGGGTTCACAGATACGCAGTATTTT; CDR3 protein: CASKEGGFTDTQYF
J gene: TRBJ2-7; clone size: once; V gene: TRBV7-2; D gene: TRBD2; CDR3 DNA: TGTGCCAGCAGCTCTTCTAGCGGGGCCAGCTCCTACGAGCAGTACTTC; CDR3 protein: CASSSSSGASSYEQYF
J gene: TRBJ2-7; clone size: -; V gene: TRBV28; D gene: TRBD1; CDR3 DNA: TGTGCCAGCAACGCACCCGGGACAGGCGGATACGAGCAGTACTTC; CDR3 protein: CASNAPGTGGYEQYF
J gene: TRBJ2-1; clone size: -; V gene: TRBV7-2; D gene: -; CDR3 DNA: TGTGCCAGCAGCTTAGCGCGCGGTATTGGTGAGCAGTTCTTC; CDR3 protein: CASSLARGIGEQFF
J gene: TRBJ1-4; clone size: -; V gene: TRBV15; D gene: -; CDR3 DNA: TGTGCCACCAGCAGAGCTCAGGGTTCCAATGAAAAACTGTTTTTT; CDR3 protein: CATSRAQGSNEKLFF
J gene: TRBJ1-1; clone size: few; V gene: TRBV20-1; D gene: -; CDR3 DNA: TGCAGTGCTAGAGGAGGAGGTAAAGCTTTCTTT; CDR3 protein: CSARGGGKAFF
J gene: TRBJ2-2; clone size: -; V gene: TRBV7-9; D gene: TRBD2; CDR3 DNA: TGTGCCAGCAGAGAGGGGACTAGCGGGGCGATTATAACCGGGGAGCTGTTTTTT; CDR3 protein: CASREGTSGAIITGELFF
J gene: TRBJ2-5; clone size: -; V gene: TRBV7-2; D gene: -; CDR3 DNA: TGTGCCAACGGACTAACCCAAGAGACCCAGTACTTC; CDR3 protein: CANGLTQETQYF
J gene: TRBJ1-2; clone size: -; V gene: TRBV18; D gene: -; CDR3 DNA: TGTGCCAGCTCACCATTGTCCAGCCAGGGCGATGGCTACACCTTC; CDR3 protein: CASSPLSSQGDGYTF
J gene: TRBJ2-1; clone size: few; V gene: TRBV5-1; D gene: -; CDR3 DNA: TGCGCCAGCAGCGAGGTCGTGACGACTAACAATGAGCAGTTCTTC; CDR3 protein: CASSEVVTTNNEQFF
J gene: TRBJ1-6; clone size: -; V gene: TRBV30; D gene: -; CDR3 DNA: TGTGCCTCCCAGGACACAGGAGTAGATTCACCCCTCCACTTT; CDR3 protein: CASQDTGVDSPLHF
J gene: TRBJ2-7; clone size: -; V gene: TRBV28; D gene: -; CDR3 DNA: TGTGCCAGCTTCGGCGGGATGGACGAGCAGTACTTC; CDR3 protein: CASFGGMDEQYF
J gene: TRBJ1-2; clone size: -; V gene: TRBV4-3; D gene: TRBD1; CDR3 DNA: TGCGCCAGCAGCCAAGTAACTACAGGGGAAAAAGGCTACACCTTC; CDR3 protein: CASSQVTTGEKGYTF